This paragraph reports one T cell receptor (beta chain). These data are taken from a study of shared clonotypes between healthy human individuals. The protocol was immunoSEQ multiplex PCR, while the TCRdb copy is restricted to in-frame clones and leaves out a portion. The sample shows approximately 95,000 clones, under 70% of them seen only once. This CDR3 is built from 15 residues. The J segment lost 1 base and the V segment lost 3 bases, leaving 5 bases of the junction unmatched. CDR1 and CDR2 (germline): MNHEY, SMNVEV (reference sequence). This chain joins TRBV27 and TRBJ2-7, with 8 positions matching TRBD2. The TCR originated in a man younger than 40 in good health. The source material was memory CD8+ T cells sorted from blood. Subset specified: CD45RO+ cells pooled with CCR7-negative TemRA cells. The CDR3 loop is CASSLFSGASYEQYF. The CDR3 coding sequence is TGTGCCAGCAGTTTGTTTAGCGGGGCGTCCTACGAGCAGTACTTC.